The next 31 T cell receptor beta chains were all read from a single sample in a study of blood T cell repertoires in COVID-19. Assay: immunoSEQ multiplex PCR; the TCRdb copy retains only in-frame clones and omits some. The sample contains roughly 300,000 clones, 81% of which appear only once. The material sequenced was peripheral blood. The source of these receptors is a woman between 55 and 75 years old with active or convalescent COVID-19.

This clone is a singleton in its sample. The chain recombines TRBV4-1 with TRBJ2-1; TRBD2 agrees at 12 bases. Trimming removed 4 bases from V and 8 bases from J; junction bases left unmatched: 6. Per germline, CDR1 MGHRA and CDR2 YSYEKL. The CDR3 spans 15 residues. This CDR3 reads CASSLRTSGADEQFF. DNA for the CDR3: TGCGCCAGCAGCCTTAGGACTAGCGGGGCGGATGAGCAGTTCTTC.

Only one count was recorded for this clone. The gene calls are TRBV27 and TRBJ1-2; D gene ambiguous. V was shortened by 8 bases and J by 8 bases, with 15 bases between the two germline ends. Germline V gene lookup returns CDR1 MNHEY and CDR2 SMNVEV (reference sequence). This CDR3 has 12 residues. The CDR3 region has the DNA TGTGCCAGCGGCGGCACGTCTGAGGGCTACACCTTC. This gives the protein CASGGTSEGYTF.

In this sample, this clone turned up once. The V gene is TRBV25-1, the J gene TRBJ2-7, with TRBD1 as a possible D gene (6 bases). Trimming shortened V by 2 bases and J by 2 bases, and 13 bases separated the two germline ends. Germline CDR1 MGHDK, CDR2 SYGVNS. This CDR3 is 15 amino acids long. As DNA, the CDR3 is TGTGCCAGCAGTGAAGGGCACAGGGTACCCTACGAGCAGTACTTC. Its translation: CASSEGHRVPYEQYF.

This chain links TRBV7-3 with TRBJ2-2, with TRBD2 matching over 10 bases. The CDR3 has 16 amino acids. With 0 bases clipped from V and 4 bases from J, the junction kept 2 bases outside the gene matches. Germline CDR1 and CDR2: SGHTA and FQGTGA. In nucleotides, the CDR3 is TGTGCCAGCAGCTTAACCACTAGCGGGGCCACCGGGGAGCTGTTTTTT. Its translation is CASSLTTSGATGELFF.

This chain uses TRBV9 with TRBJ2-3; 8 bases map to TRBD2. The CDR3 runs to 14 residues. J lost 2 bases, V lost 6 bases, and 5 bases had no gene match. The germline V gene encodes CDR1 SGDLS and CDR2 YYNGEE. The chain's CDR3 is CASTGGGPTDTQYF. The DNA of the CDR3 is TGTGCCAGCACCGGGGGGGGGCCCACAGATACGCAGTATTTT.

The genes are TRBV5-1 and TRBJ2-6; the D gene is possibly TRBD2 (5 bases). Per germline, CDR1 SGHRS and CDR2 YFSETQ. Trimming shortened V by 0 bases and J by 2 bases, and 9 bases separated the two germline ends. CDR3 size: 16 residues. CDR3 region: CASSLDSGAGANVLTF. The CDR3 DNA reads TGCGCCAGCAGCTTGGATTCCGGGGCTGGGGCCAACGTCCTGACTTTC.

The chain couples TRBV27 to TRBJ2-7, with 10 bases lining up with TRBD1. The CDR3 consists of 15 residues. Trimming at V came to 3 bases and at J to 3 bases, leaving 5 bases not matched to a gene. Germline loops: CDR1 MNHEY, CDR2 SMNVEV (reference sequence). CDR3: CASSFGGTGDYEQYF. The CDR3 DNA reads as TGTGCCAGCAGTTTCGGCGGGACAGGGGACTACGAGCAGTACTTC.

The rearrangement joins TRBV7-2 to TRBJ2-7; D is uncertain. The V end lost 0 bases, the J end lost 2 bases, and 8 bases lay between the germline ends. Per germline, CDR1 SGHTA and CDR2 FQGNSA. This CDR3 has 14 residues. Here the CDR3 reads CASSLARGAYEQYF. In nucleotides, the CDR3 is TGTGCCAGCAGCTTAGCGCGCGGAGCCTACGAGCAGTACTTC.

The chain couples TRBV19 to TRBJ2-3; D is undetermined. This CDR3 region has 13 residues. Looked up from germline, CDR1 is LNHDA and CDR2 is SQIVND (reference sequence). V dropped 3 bases and J dropped 4 bases, with 8 bases sitting between them. The CDR3 is CASSIPTADTQYF. CDR3 sequence (DNA): TGTGCCAGTAGTATTCCAACGGCAGATACGCAGTATTTT. Complete variable domain (other parts from reference TRBV19 and TRBJ2-3): DGGITQSPKYLFRKEGQNVTLSCEQNLNHDAMYWYRQDPGQGLRLIYYSQIVNDFQKGDIAEGYSVSREKKESFPLTVTSAQKNPTAFYLCASSIPTADTQYFGPGTRLTVL.

The V gene is TRBV6-6, the J gene TRBJ1-5; D is undetermined. Trimming stripped 4 bases from V and 4 bases from J, with 14 bases between. The CDR3 sequence is 15 residues long. CDR1 is MNHNY, CDR2 SVGAGI, per germline (reference sequence). CDR3 coding DNA: TGTGCCAGCAGTTCCTATTATTCAGGTAATCAGCCCCAGCATTTT. Its translation: CASSSYYSGNQPQHF.

The chain joins TRBV28 to TRBJ2-1; TRBD1 aligns across 8 bases. Germline CDR1 and CDR2: MDHEN and SYDVKM. This CDR3 spans 15 amino acids. With 7 bases clipped from V and 7 bases from J, the junction kept 12 bases outside the gene matches. The CDR3 is CASTPVGGTGNEQFF. Here the CDR3 DNA reads TGTGCCAGCACCCCAGTCGGTGGGACAGGTAATGAGCAGTTCTTC.

J is TRBJ2-1 and V is TRBV3-1 (or the pseudogene TRBV3-2); 10 bases match TRBD2. Losses at the gene ends were 4 bases for V and 14 bases for J; bases not matched to a gene: 5. Germline V gene sequence: CDR1 LGHDT, CDR2 YNNKEL (reference sequence). The CDR3 consists of 12 residues. CDR3 nucleotides: TGTGCCAGCAGCCTTTATAGCGGGGGGAAGTTCTTC. Its translation: CASSLYSGGKFF.

The rearrangement uses TRBV9 and TRBJ1-4, with 9 bases aligning to TRBD1. Trimming cost V 4 bases and J 8 bases; bases outside gene matches: 6. Germline lookup yields CDR1 SGDLS and CDR2 YYNGEE. The CDR3 spans 14 residues. The CDR3: CASSTGQGREKLFF. CDR3 DNA: TGTGCCAGCAGCACTGGACAGGGGAGGGAAAAACTGTTTTTT.

This clone was found a few times. The genes are TRBV9 and TRBJ1-3; TRBD1 matches 8 bases. The germline gives CDR1 SGDLS, CDR2 YYNGEE. The V and J ends lost 0 bases and 4 bases, in that order; junction bases with no gene match: 6. CDR3 length equals 16 residues. Written as DNA, the CDR3 is TGTGCCAGCAGCGTAGGCCAGGGGGCGCGAGGAAACACCATATATTTT. Its translation is CASSVGQGARGNTIYF. Based on the CDR3 plus reference TRBV9 and TRBJ1-3, the full variable domain is DSGVTQTPKHLITATGQRVTLRCSPRSGDLSVYWYQQSLDQGLQFLIQYYNGEERAKGNILERFSAQQFPDLHSELNLSSLELGDSALYFCASSVGQGARGNTIYFGEGSWLTVV.

The chain carries TRBV19 and TRBJ1-1; the D is unclear. Trimming removed 0 bases from V and 1 base from J, with 12 bases in between. From germline, CDR1 is LNHDA and CDR2 SQIVND (reference sequence). CDR3 length: 16 amino acids. DNA of the CDR3: TGTGCCAGTAGTATAGATGGCGGGATCGCGAACACTGAAGCTTTCTTT. This encodes CASSIDGGIANTEAFF.

The CDR3 loop reads CASSPPRTGRRNYGYTF. CDR3 sequence (DNA): TGTGCCAGCTCACCACCTAGGACAGGACGCAGGAACTATGGCTACACCTTC. This sequence joins TRBV18 and TRBJ1-2; 7 bases are shared with TRBD1. The CDR3 has 17 amino acids. V lost 0 bases, J lost 2 bases, and 9 bases stayed unmatched. The germline V gene has CDR1 KGHSH and CDR2 LQKENI.

The gene calls are TRBV19 and TRBJ2-3, with D possibly TRBD1 on 6 matching bases. The ends were cut back, 6 bases at V and 0 bases at J, with 16 bases in the middle. Germline CDR1 reads LNHDA; CDR2 reads SQIVND (reference sequence). This CDR3 is 16 amino acids long. CDR3 sequence reads: CASRVFSDSSTDTQYF. In DNA form, the CDR3 reads TGTGCCAGTAGGGTATTCTCGGACAGTAGCACAGATACGCAGTATTTT.

The chain couples TRBV20-1 to TRBJ2-7; D might be TRBD1 (5 bases). V was trimmed by 3 bases and J by 5 bases, leaving 11 bases between them. From germline, CDR1 is DFQATT and CDR2 SNEGSKA (reference sequence). The CDR3 has 12 amino acids. The CDR3 DNA sequence: TGCAGTGCTAGTAACAGGCTCCACGAGCAGTACTTC. Translating it yields CSASNRLHEQYF.

Concerning this clone itself: Other DNA sequences within the sample encode an identical CDR3. The chain carries TRBV3-1 (or the pseudogene TRBV3-2) and TRBJ1-2, with 7 bases that match TRBD1. Germline trimming cut 3 bases from V and 4 bases from J; bases unmatched to any gene: 2. CDR1 is LGHDT and CDR2 is YNNKEL in the germline V gene (reference sequence). This CDR3 is 13 amino acids long. CDR3 nucleotides: TGTGCCAGCAGCCAGGGACAGCCCTATGGCTACACCTTC. It yields the protein CASSQGQPYGYTF.

The rearrangement uses TRBV9 and TRBJ2-6; possibly TRBD2 for D (5 bases). V was shortened by 0 bases and J by 2 bases, with 15 bases between the two germline ends. The germline V gene encodes CDR1 SGDLS and CDR2 YYNGEE. The length of the CDR3 is 18 residues. CDR3 sequence: CASSVATRLITGANVLTF. Written as DNA, the CDR3 is TGTGCCAGCAGCGTAGCTACTAGGTTAATCACTGGGGCCAACGTCCTGACTTTC.

This chain connects TRBV10-3 to TRBJ1-2; a possible D gene is TRBD1 (6 bases). V lost 1 base, J lost 0 bases, and 12 bases lay in between. Per the germline V gene, CDR1 is ENHRY and CDR2 is SYGVKD. The CDR3 loop spans 16 amino acids. The CDR3 sequence: CAISEYRAGSNYGYTF. The CDR3 DNA reads as TGTGCCATCAGTGAGTACAGGGCAGGGTCTAACTATGGCTACACCTTC.

The chain is built from TRBV7-2 and TRBJ2-3; 11 bases are shared with TRBD1. V was pared by 5 bases and J by 3 bases, with 10 bases of the junction left unmatched. The CDR3 length is 17 residues. The germline CDR1 and CDR2 sequences are SGHTA and FQGNSA. CDR3 bases: TGTGCCAGCAGCCTATTAACCGGGACAGGGGGGACAGATACGCAGTATTTT. This sequence encodes CASSLLTGTGGTDTQYF.

J is TRBJ2-5 and V is TRBV9; D possibly corresponds to TRBD2 (7 bases). V shed 4 bases and J shed 1 base, with 20 bases lying between them. The CDR3 is 17 amino acids. Germline V gives CDR1 SGDLS, CDR2 YYNGEE. Here the CDR3 reads CASSPGWEGGFQETQYF. The CDR3 DNA sequence: TGTGCCAGCAGCCCGGGCTGGGAGGGGGGATTCCAAGAGACCCAGTACTTC.

V and J are TRBV19 and TRBJ2-7, with a weak D call TRBD2 (6 bases). Germline V gene sequence: CDR1 LNHDA, CDR2 SQIVND (reference sequence). Deletions cut 3 bases from V and 2 bases from J, with 23 bases between. This CDR3 has 18 amino acids. CDR3 residues: CASSMSWASSGLAYEQYF. The CDR3 nucleotides are TGTGCCAGTAGTATGTCATGGGCCTCATCGGGACTGGCCTACGAGCAGTACTTC.

CDR3 in amino acids: CASSQGSEAFF. The CDR3 bases are TGTGCCAGCTCCCAGGGATCTGAAGCTTTCTTT. The chain uses TRBV6-5 and TRBJ1-1; possible D gene TRBD1, 5 bases. The ends were cut back, 8 bases at V and 6 bases at J, with 10 bases in the middle. Germline values: CDR1 MNHEY, CDR2 SVGAGI. This CDR3 has 11 amino acids.

This chain links TRBV7-9 with TRBJ2-5; 13 nucleotides align to TRBD2. The CDR3 sequence is 17 residues long. Germline CDR1 SEHNR, CDR2 FQNEAQ (reference sequence). The V gene end was trimmed by 4 bases and the J gene end by 5 bases; junction bases not matched to a gene: 10. The CDR3 DNA sequence: TGTGCCAGCAGCTCGCTCCCGGGACTAGCGGGGATGGAGACCCAGTACTTC. Translated: CASSSLPGLAGMETQYF.

This clone showed up just a few times. This chain links TRBV19 with TRBJ1-4; TRBD1 matches 8 bases. The V segment lost 7 bases and the J segment 5 bases; nucleotides outside the gene matches: 6. This CDR3 is built from 14 residues. CDR1 is LNHDA and CDR2 is SQIVND in the germline V gene (reference sequence). The CDR3 sequence is CASTPDRVNEKLFF. In DNA form, the CDR3 reads TGTGCCAGTACCCCGGACAGGGTAAATGAAAAACTGTTTTTT.

On this clone: A junction boundary mismatches the germline segment, possibly from a read error. The rearrangement joins TRBV7-7 to TRBJ2-1; 7 positions agree with TRBD2. This CDR3 region has 16 residues. Germline CDR1 reads SSHAT; CDR2 reads FNYEAQ (reference sequence). The CDR3 here is CASSSKAGDSYNEQFF. The CDR3 DNA reads as TGTGCTAGCAGTTCCAAGGCGGGGGACTCCTACAATGAGCAGTTCTTC. Full variable domain (outside the CDR3, taken from reference TRBV7-7 and TRBJ2-1): GAGVSQSPRYKVTKRGQDVTLRCDPISSHATLYWYQQALGQGPEFLTYFNYEAQPDKSGLPSDRFSAERPEGSISTLTIQRTEQRDSAMYRCASSSKAGDSYNEQFFGPGTRLTVL.

The chain couples TRBV24-1 to TRBJ1-3, with D possibly being TRBD1 (6 bases). CDR1 is KGHDR and CDR2 is SFDVKD in the germline V gene. Trimming took 0 bases from V and 9 from J, leaving 23 bases between them. CDR3 length: 18 amino acids. CDR3 DNA sequence: TGTGCCACCAGTGATTTGAAGGCTGCGACAGGTCCAGGAGGCACCATATATTTT. Translating gives CATSDLKAATGPGGTIYF.

The chain recombines TRBV11-2 with TRBJ2-2; 8 bases are shared with TRBD2. Germline values: CDR1 SGHAT, CDR2 FQNNGV. The CDR3 sequence is 17 residues long. The V segment lost 5 bases and the J segment 1 base; nucleotides outside the gene matches: 9. The CDR3 DNA reads as TGTGCCAGCAGCCCGGCGTGGCTAGCGGGGAACACCGGGGAGCTGTTTTTT. It is translated as CASSPAWLAGNTGELFF.

The rearrangement links TRBV11-1 to TRBJ2-7; D not certain. Germline CDR1 reads SGHAT; CDR2 reads FQDESV (reference sequence). The CDR3 spans 12 residues. Between the trimmed V and J ends, which lost 5 bases and 4 bases, there was a span of 9 bases. The CDR3 DNA is TGTGCCAGCAGCCCCTCTAATTACGAGCAGTACTTC. Translating gives CASSPSNYEQYF.